A selection of T cell receptor beta chains follows, all from one sample in a study of T cell responses to AZD1222 COVID-19 vaccine. Clones were sequenced by immunoSEQ multiplex PCR, and TCRdb holds only the in-frame ones, with some missing. The sample lists 85,000 to 90,000 clones, 88% seen once, with 10% in the top ten. Sequenced here: peripheral blood, sampled on day 0 of MenACWY control vaccination. These receptors all stem from an adult in good health. The CDR3 runs from the conserved cysteine through the conserved F or W. Each record gives: V gene, clone size, CDR3 protein. A clone size is listed for some rows: how often the clone was seen (once, few, many), or a class if it is expanded.

TRBV7-2 . CASSLEVAYEQYF
TRBV19 . CASSIDPGRQPQHF
TRBV19 . CASSISGNYGYTF
TRBV18 . CASSPTGSIDYGYTF
TRBV15 few CATSRDTGRGSPLHF
TRBV7-9 . CASSLGSAYEQYF
TRBV7-8 . CASSKRDGSSYEQYF
TRBV2 . CASSEANTEAFF
TRBV28 . CASSSYPGTGSYEQYF
TRBV6-6 . CASSYSMVGNYEQYF
TRBV19 . CASSIDGQVGEQYF
TRBV6-6 once CASSPAVLGPGNEKLFF
TRBV5-1 . CASRGLAGGAQYF